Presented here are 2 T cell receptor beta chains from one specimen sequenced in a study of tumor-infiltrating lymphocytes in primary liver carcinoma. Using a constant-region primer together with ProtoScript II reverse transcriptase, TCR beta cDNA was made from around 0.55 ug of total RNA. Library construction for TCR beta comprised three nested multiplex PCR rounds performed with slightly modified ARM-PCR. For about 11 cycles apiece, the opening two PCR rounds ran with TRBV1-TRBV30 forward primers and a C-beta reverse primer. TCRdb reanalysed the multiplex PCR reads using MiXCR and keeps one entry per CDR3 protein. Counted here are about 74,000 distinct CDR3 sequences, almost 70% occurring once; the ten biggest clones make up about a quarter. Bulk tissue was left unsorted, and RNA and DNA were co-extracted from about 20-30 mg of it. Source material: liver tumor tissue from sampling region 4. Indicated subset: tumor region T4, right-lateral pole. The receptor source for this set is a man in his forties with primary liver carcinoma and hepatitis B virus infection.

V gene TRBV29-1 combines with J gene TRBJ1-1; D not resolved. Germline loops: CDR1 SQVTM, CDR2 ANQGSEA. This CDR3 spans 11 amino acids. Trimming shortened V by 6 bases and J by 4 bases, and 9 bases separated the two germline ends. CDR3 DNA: TGCAGCGTCTATTCGAGCACTGAAGCTTTCTTT. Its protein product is CSVYSSTEAFF. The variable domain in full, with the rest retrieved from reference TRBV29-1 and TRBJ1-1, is SAVISQKPSRDICQRGTSLTIQCQVDSQVTMMFWYRQQPGQSLTLIATANQGSEATYESGFVIDKFPISRPNLTFSTLTVSNMSPEDSSIYLCSVYSSTEAFFGQGTRLTVV.

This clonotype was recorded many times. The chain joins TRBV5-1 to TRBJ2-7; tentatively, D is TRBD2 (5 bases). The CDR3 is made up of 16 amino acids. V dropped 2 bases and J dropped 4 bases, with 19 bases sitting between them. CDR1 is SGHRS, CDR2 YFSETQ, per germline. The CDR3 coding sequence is TGCGCCAGCAGCTTCCTTGAGGGCGGCTTAGGGTACGAGCAGTACTTC. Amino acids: CASSFLEGGLGYEQYF.